The 13 T cell receptor beta chains reported below all come from one sample, sequenced in a study of T cell changes during pregnancy in multiple sclerosis. Libraries were prepared by immunoSEQ multiplex PCR; TCRdb keeps only in-frame clonotypes and omits some of them. Here the sample spans about 55,000 clones, around 94% being singletons. Sequences were derived from CD8+ T cells from peripheral blood mononuclear cells, sampled in the third trimester of pregnancy. All receptors come from a female donor with multiple sclerosis, enrolled in a pregnancy study.

V and J are TRBV10-1 and TRBJ2-7; the match to TRBD2 covers 7 bases. V dropped 1 base and J dropped 0; count of bases not matched to a gene: 12. The CDR3 is made up of 18 amino acids. CDR1 WNHNN and CDR2 SYGVQD come from the germline V gene (reference sequence). The CDR3 region is CASSELLASGPYSYEQYF. DNA of the CDR3: TGCGCCAGCAGTGAGTTGTTGGCTAGCGGCCCTTACTCCTACGAGCAGTACTTC.

V usage is TRBV28 and J usage is TRBJ2-7; 9 bases map to TRBD2. Germline lookup yields CDR1 MDHEN and CDR2 SYDVKM. The junction had 13 bases not matched to a gene; V was cut back by 5 bases and J by 5 bases. This CDR3 region has 16 residues. Here the CDR3 DNA reads TGTGCCAGCAGTCCGTCCGGGACTAGCCTGTACCACGAGCAGTACTTC. Protein product: CASSPSGTSLYHEQYF.

The J gene is TRBJ2-7, the V gene TRBV18; possible D gene TRBD1, 5 bases. Deletions cut 0 bases from V and 0 bases from J, with 15 bases between. The CDR3 runs 17 residues. From germline, CDR1 is KGHSH and CDR2 LQKENI. In DNA, the CDR3 is TGTGCCAGCTCACCACCGACCATGGAAGGGGCCTCCTACGAGCAGTACTTC. Translating it yields CASSPPTMEGASYEQYF. Looking up the rest from reference TRBV18 and TRBJ2-7 gives the full variable domain: NAGVMQNPRHLVRRRGQEARLRCSPMKGHSHVYWYRQLPEEGLKFMVYLQKENIIDESGMPKERFSAEFPKEGPSILRIQQVVRGDSAAYFCASSPPTMEGASYEQYFGPGTRLTVT.

The chain recombines TRBV10-3 with TRBJ2-2; TRBD2 matches 10 bases. The CDR3 runs 16 residues. The trim removed 3 bases at V and 6 bases at J, leaving 7 bases unmatched. Germline V gene sequence: CDR1 ENHRY, CDR2 SYGVKD. CDR3 in amino acids: CAISEGLAGVPGELFF. As DNA, the CDR3 is TGTGCCATCAGTGAAGGGCTAGCGGGAGTCCCCGGGGAGCTGTTTTTT.

The rearrangement links TRBV27 to TRBJ2-1, with a weak D call TRBD2 (6 bases). There are 14 residues in the CDR3. V lost 1 base and J 8 bases, leaving 12 bases between the germline ends. In germline, CDR1 is MNHEY, CDR2 SMNVEV (reference sequence). The CDR3 protein is CASSLWDSGDEQFF. The CDR3 DNA follows: TGTGCCAGCAGTTTATGGGACTCTGGCGATGAGCAGTTCTTC.

This sequence joins TRBV5-6 and TRBJ1-2; TRBD1 matches at 12 bases. Germline V gives CDR1 SGHDT, CDR2 YYEEEE. The CDR3 totals 16 residues. With 4 bases clipped from V and 6 bases from J, the junction kept 10 bases outside the gene matches. The CDR3 nucleotides are TGTGCCAGCAGCCCGGGGACAGGGGGCGCACTTAATGGCTACACCTTC. This encodes CASSPGTGGALNGYTF. The whole variable domain, remainder taken from reference TRBV5-6 and TRBJ1-2, is DAGVTQSPTHLIKTRGQQVTLRCSPKSGHDTVSWYQQALGQGPQFIFQYYEEEERQRGNFPDRFSGHQFPNYSSELNVNALLLGDSALYLCASSPGTGGALNGYTFGSGTRLTVV.

This rearrangement joins TRBV6-4 to TRBJ2-1, with 8 positions matching TRBD2. V was clipped by 5 bases and J by 7 bases; unmatched bases: 7. The CDR3 length is 14 residues. Per the germline V gene, CDR1 is MRHNA and CDR2 is SNTAGT. CDR3 DNA: TGTGCCAGCAGTCAGCTAGCGGGCTCGAATGAGCAGTTCTTC. Its protein product is CASSQLAGSNEQFF.

J is TRBJ2-1 and V is TRBV7-3; D uncertain. In germline, CDR1 is SGHTA, CDR2 FQGTGA. Between the trimmed V and J ends, which lost 4 bases and 3 bases, there was a span of 10 bases. The CDR3 extends over 14 amino acids. As DNA, the CDR3 is TGTGCCAGCAGCTCCTCGGGTCTCTACAATGAGCAGTTCTTC. It codes for CASSSSGLYNEQFF. Supplemented by reference TRBV7-3 and TRBJ2-1, the full variable domain reads GAGVSQTPSNKVTEKGKYVELRCDPISGHTALYWYRQSLGQGPEFLIYFQGTGAADDSGLPNDRFFAVRPEGSVSTLKIQRTERGDSAVYLCASSSSGLYNEQFFGPGTRLTVL.

The chain combines TRBV12-5 with TRBJ2-3; maybe TRBD1 (6 bases). This CDR3 region has 19 residues. The germline CDR1 and CDR2 sequences are LGHNT and FRNRAP. V lost 1 base and J lost 0, with 20 bases in between. CDR3 residues: CASGLETGHGFSSTDTQYF. CDR3 DNA: TGTGCTAGTGGTTTGGAAACAGGGCACGGATTCTCTAGCACAGATACGCAGTATTTT.

This chain uses TRBV6-5 with TRBJ2-1, with D hard to call. The CDR3 is 13 amino acids. Trimming shortened V by 5 bases and J by 8 bases, and 13 bases separated the two germline ends. Per germline, CDR1 MNHEY and CDR2 SVGAGI. Here the CDR3 reads CASSRLWADEQFF. CDR3 nucleotides: TGTGCCAGCAGTCGCCTATGGGCCGATGAGCAGTTCTTC.

This sequence joins TRBV4-3 and TRBJ2-7; D ambiguous. This CDR3 contains 14 residues. From germline, CDR1 is LGHNA and CDR2 YSLEER. Between the trimmed V and J ends, which lost 1 base and 1 base, there was a span of 8 bases. The CDR3 DNA reads TGCGCCAGCAGCCAAGTGAGGAATTCCTACGAGCAGTACTTC. It yields the protein CASSQVRNSYEQYF.

The gene calls are TRBV27 and TRBJ1-5; D gene unclear. The CDR3 is 15 residues long. Per the germline V gene, CDR1 is MNHEY and CDR2 is SMNVEV (reference sequence). The V and J ends lost 0 bases and 4 bases respectively, with 10 bases between them. As DNA, the CDR3 is TGTGCCAGCAGTTTATCGATATCAGCGAATCAGCCCCAGCATTTT. Protein: CASSLSISANQPQHF.

The chain joins TRBV6-6 to TRBJ2-1; 10 bases match TRBD2. The CDR3 contains 15 residues. Germline values: CDR1 MNHNY, CDR2 SVGAGI (reference sequence). With V trimmed by 0 bases and J by 9 bases, 5 bases remained unmatched. CDR3 loop: CASSYSLAGEGEQFF. CDR3 bases: TGTGCCAGCAGTTACTCCCTAGCGGGAGAAGGTGAGCAGTTCTTC.